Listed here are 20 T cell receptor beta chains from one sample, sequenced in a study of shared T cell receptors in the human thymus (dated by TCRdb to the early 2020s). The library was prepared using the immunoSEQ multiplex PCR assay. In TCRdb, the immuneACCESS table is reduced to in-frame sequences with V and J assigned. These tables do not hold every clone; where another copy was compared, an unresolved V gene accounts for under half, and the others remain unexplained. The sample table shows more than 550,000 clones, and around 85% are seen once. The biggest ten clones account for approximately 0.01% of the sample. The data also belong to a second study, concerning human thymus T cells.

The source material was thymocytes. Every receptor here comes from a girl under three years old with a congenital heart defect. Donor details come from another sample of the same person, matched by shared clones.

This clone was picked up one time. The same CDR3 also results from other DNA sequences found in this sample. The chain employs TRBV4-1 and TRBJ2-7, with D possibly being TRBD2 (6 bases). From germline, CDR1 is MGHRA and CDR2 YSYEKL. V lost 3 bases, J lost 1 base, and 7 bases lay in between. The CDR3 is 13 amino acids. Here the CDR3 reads CASSQEGSYEQYF. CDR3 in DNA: TGCGCCAGCAGCCAGGAGGGGTCCTACGAGCAGTACTTC.

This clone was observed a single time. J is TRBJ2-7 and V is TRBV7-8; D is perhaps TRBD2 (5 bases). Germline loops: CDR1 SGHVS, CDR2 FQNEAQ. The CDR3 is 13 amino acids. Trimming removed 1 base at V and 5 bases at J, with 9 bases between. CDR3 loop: CASSLDQRHEQYF. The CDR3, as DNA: TGTGCCAGCAGCTTAGACCAGCGGCACGAGCAGTACTTC.

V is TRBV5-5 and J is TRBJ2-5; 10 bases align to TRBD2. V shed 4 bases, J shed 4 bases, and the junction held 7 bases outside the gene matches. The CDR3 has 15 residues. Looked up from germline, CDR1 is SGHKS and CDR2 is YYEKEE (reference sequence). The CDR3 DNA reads TGTGCCAGCAGCCTCCCAGCGGGGGGGCTAGAGACCCAGTACTTC. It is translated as CASSLPAGGLETQYF.

CDR3 coding DNA: TGTGCCAGCAGCCCCCGGGGGGGCTCCTACAATGAGCAGTTCTTC. Translated, it gives CASSPRGGSYNEQFF. The V gene is TRBV5-6, the J gene TRBJ2-1; TRBD2 matches 8 bases. V shed 4 bases and J 0 bases; nucleotides not matched to a gene: 3. This CDR3 is built from 15 residues. Germline V lookup: CDR1 SGHDT, CDR2 YYEEEE.

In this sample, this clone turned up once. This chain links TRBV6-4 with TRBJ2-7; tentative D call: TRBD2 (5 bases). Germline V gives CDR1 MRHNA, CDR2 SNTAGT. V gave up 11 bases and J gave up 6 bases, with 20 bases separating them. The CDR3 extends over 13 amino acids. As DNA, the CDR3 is TGTGCCCTCAAATCGGGGTGGGAGATCGAGCAGTACTTC. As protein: CALKSGWEIEQYF.

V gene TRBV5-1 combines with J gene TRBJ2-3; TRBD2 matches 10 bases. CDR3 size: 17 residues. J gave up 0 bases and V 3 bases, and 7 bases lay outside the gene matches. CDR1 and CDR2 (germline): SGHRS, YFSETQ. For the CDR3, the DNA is TGCGCCAGCAGCTCCGAACTTAGCGGGGGGAGCACAGATACGCAGTATTTT. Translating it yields CASSSELSGGSTDTQYF.

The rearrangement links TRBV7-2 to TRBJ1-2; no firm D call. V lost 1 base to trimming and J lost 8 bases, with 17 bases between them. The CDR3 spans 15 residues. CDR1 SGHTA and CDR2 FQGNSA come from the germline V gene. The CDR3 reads CASSLDEPPYRGYTF. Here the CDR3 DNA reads TGTGCCAGCAGCTTAGATGAGCCTCCCTATCGGGGCTACACCTTC.

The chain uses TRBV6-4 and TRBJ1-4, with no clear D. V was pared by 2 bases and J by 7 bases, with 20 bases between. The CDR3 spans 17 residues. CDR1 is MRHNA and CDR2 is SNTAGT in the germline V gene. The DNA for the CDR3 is TGTGCCAGCAGTGACCTCAAACAGAACCTCGATACTGAAAAACTGTTTTTT. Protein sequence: CASSDLKQNLDTEKLFF.

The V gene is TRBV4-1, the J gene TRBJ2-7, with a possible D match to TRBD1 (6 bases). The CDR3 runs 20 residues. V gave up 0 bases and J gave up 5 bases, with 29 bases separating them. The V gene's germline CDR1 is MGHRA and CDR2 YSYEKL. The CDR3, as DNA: TGCGCCAGCAGCCAAGATTGTGGGGATTCAGGGGAACCTATAGAGAACGAGCAGTACTTC. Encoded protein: CASSQDCGDSGEPIENEQYF.

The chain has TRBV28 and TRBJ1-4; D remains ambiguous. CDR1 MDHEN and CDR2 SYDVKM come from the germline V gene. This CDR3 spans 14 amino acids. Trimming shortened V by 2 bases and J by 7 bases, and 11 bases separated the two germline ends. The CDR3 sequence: CASSLTVVREKLFF. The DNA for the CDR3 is TGTGCCAGCAGTTTAACAGTCGTACGTGAAAAACTGTTTTTT.

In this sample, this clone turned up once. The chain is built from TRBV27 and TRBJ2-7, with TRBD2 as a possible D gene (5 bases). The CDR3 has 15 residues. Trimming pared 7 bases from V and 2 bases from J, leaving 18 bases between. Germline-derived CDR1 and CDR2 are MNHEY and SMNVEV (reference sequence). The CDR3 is CASNIPPRAAYEQYF. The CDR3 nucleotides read TGTGCCAGCAATATCCCCCCGAGGGCCGCCTACGAGCAGTACTTC.

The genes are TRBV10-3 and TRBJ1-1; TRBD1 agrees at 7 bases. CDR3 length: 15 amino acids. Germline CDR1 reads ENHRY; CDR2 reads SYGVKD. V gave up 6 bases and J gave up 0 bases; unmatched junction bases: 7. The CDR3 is CAISPTGPLNTEAFF. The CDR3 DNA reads TGTGCCATCAGCCCGACAGGGCCCCTGAACACTGAAGCTTTCTTT.

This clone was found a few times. CDR3 DNA: TGTGCCAGCAGCTTGGGGGGGCCAGTAATGAACACTGAAGCTTTCTTT. It codes for CASSLGGPVMNTEAFF. The genes are TRBV5-4 and TRBJ1-1; weak D call: TRBD1 (6 bases). V was pared by 0 bases and J by 0 bases, with 12 bases between. CDR1 is SGHNT, CDR2 YYREEE, per germline (reference sequence). CDR3 size: 16 residues.

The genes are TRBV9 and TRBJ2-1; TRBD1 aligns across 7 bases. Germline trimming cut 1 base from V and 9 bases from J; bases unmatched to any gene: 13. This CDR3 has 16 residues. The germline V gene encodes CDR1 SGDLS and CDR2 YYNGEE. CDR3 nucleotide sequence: TGTGCCAGCAGCGTAAGAGGAAGGGGGCGAATTCGTGAGCAGTTCTTC. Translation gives CASSVRGRGRIREQFF.

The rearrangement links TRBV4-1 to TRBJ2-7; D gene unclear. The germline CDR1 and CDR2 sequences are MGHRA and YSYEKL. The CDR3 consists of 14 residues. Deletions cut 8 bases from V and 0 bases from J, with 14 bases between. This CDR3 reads CASRPRLGSYEQYF. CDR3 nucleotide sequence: TGCGCCAGCCGCCCTAGGTTGGGCTCCTACGAGCAGTACTTC.

As DNA, the CDR3 is TGCGCCAGCAGCTTGGACCGCGGACAGGGAAACACTGAAGCTTTCTTT. Translation: CASSLDRGQGNTEAFF. The rearrangement uses TRBV5-1 and TRBJ1-1, with 8 bases fitting TRBD1. The CDR3 is 16 amino acids. Germline lookup yields CDR1 SGHRS and CDR2 YFSETQ. The V and J ends lost 0 bases and 2 bases, in that order; junction bases with no gene match: 6.

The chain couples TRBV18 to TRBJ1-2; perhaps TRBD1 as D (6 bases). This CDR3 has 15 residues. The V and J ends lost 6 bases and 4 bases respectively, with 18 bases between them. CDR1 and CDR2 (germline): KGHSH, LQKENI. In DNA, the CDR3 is TGTGCCAGCTCCCCTACAGTGGACAGAATCTATGGCTACACCTTC. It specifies CASSPTVDRIYGYTF. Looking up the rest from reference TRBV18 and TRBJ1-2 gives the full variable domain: NAGVMQNPRHLVRRRGQEARLRCSPMKGHSHVYWYRQLPEEGLKFMVYLQKENIIDESGMPKERFSAEFPKEGPSILRIQQVVRGDSAAYFCASSPTVDRIYGYTFGSGTRLTVV.

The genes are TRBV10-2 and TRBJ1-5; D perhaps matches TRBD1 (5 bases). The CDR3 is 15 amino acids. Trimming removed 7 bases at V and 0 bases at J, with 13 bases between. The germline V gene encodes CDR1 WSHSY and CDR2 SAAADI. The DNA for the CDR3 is TGCGCCAGCACCCCGACAGTTTATAGCAATCAGCCCCAGCATTTT. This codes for CASTPTVYSNQPQHF.

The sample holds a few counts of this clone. The CDR3 DNA follows: TGTGCCAGCTCAAGGAATAAGGGGGCTGGAAACACCATATATTTT. Amino acid sequence: CASSRNKGAGNTIYF. The chain employs TRBV18 and TRBJ1-3; weak D call: TRBD1 (6 bases). V lost 5 bases, J lost 2 bases, and 13 bases lay in between. The CDR3 runs 15 residues. The germline V gene has CDR1 KGHSH and CDR2 LQKENI.

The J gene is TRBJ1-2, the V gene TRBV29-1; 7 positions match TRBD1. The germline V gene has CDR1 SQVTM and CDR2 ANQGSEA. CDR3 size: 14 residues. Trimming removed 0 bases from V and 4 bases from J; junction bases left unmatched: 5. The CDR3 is CSVEDMTGSYGYTF. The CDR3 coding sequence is TGCAGCGTTGAAGATATGACAGGGAGCTATGGCTACACCTTC.